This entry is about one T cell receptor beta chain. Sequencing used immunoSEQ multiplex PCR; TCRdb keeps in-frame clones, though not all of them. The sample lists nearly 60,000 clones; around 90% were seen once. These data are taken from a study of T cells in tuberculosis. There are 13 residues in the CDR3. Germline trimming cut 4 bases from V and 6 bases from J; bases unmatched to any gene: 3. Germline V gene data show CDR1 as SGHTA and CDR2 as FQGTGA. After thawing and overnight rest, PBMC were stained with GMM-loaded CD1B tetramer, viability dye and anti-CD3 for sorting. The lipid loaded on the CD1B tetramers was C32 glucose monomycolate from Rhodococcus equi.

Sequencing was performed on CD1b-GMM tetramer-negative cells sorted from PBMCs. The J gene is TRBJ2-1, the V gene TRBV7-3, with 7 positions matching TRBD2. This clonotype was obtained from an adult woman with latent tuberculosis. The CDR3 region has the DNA TGTGCCAGCAGCTGGGGGGGAGGCAATGAGCAGTTCTTC. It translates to CASSWGGGNEQFF.